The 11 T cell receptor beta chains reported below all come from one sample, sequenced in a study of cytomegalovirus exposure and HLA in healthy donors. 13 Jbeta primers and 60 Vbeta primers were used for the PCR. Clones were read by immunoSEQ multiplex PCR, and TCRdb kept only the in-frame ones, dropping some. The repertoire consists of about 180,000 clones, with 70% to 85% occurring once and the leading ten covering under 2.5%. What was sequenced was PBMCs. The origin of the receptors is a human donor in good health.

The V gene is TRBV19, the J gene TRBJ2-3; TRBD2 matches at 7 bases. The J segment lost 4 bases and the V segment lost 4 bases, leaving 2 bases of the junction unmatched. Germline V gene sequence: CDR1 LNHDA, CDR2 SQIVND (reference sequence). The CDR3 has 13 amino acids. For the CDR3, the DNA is TGTGCCAGTAGTAGGGGGGGGTCAGATACGCAGTATTTT. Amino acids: CASSRGGSDTQYF. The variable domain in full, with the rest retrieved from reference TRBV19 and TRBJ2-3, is DGGITQSPKYLFRKEGQNVTLSCEQNLNHDAMYWYRQDPGQGLRLIYYSQIVNDFQKGDIAEGYSVSREKKESFPLTVTSAQKNPTAFYLCASSRGGSDTQYFGPGTRLTVL.

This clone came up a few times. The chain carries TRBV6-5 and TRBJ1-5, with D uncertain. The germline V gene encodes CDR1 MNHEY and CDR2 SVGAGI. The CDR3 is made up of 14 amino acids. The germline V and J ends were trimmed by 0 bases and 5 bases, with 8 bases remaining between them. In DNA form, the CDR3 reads TGTGCCAGCAGTTACTCGTTAAGAGATCAGCCCCAGCATTTT. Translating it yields CASSYSLRDQPQHF.

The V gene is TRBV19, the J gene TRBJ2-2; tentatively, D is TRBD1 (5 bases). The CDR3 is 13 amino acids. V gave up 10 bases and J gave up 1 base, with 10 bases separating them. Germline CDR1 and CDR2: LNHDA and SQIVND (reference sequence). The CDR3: CAISTGNTGELFF. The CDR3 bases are TGTGCCATCTCAACAGGGAACACCGGGGAGCTGTTTTTT.

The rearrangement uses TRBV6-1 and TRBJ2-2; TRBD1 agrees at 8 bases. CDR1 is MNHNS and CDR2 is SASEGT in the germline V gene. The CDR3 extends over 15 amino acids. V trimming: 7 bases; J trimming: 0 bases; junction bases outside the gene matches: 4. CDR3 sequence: CASTDRGPNTGELFF. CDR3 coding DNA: TGTGCCAGCACCGACAGGGGCCCGAACACCGGGGAGCTGTTTTTT.

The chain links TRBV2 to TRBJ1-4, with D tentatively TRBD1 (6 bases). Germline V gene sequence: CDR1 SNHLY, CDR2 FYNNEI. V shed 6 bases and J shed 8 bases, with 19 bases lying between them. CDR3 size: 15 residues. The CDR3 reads CASRDSRQPGEKLFF. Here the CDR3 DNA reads TGTGCCAGCAGGGACAGCCGACAGCCGGGGGAAAAACTGTTTTTT.

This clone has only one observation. The CDR3 DNA sequence: TGCGCCAGCAGCTTGGTTTCTAGCGGCACCGGGGAGCTGTTTTTT. It codes for CASSLVSSGTGELFF. The chain uses TRBV5-1 and TRBJ2-2; the match to TRBD2 covers 7 bases. Germline V lookup: CDR1 SGHRS, CDR2 YFSETQ. The CDR3 totals 15 residues. Losses at the gene ends were 0 bases for V and 4 bases for J; bases not matched to a gene: 3.

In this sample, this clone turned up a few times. CDR3 region: CASSSGLGVFGYTF. CDR3 nucleotides: TGTGCCAGCAGCTCAGGGCTGGGCGTCTTTGGCTACACCTTC. This chain uses TRBV5-6 with TRBJ1-2; TRBD1 might be the D (5 bases). V was pared by 3 bases and J by 7 bases, with 16 bases between. CDR1 is SGHDT and CDR2 is YYEEEE in the germline V gene. CDR3 length equals 14 residues.

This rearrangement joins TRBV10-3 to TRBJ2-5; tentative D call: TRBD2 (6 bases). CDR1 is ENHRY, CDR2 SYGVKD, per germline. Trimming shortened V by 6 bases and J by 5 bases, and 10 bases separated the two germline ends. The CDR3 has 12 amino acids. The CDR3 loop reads CAIRGSGETQYF. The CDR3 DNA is TGTGCCATCAGGGGCAGCGGGGAGACCCAGTACTTC.

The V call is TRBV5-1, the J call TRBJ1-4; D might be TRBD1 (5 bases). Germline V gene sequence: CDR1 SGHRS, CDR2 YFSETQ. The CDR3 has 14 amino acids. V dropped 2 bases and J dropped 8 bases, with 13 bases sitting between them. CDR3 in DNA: TGCGCCAGCAGCTTTCAGGGCGAAGGGGAAAAACTGTTTTTT. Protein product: CASSFQGEGEKLFF. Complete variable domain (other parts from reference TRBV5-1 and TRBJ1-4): KAGVTQTPRYLIKTRGQQVTLSCSPISGHRSVSWYQQTPGQGLQFLFEYFSETQRNKGNFPGRFSGRQFSNSRSEMNVSTLELGDSALYLCASSFQGEGEKLFFGSGTQLSVL.

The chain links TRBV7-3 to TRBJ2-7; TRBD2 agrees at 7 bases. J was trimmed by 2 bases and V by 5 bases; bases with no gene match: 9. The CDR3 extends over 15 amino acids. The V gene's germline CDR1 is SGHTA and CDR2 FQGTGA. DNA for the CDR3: TGTGCCAGCAGCCCCCAGCGGGGACCCACCTACGAGCAGTACTTC. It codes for CASSPQRGPTYEQYF.

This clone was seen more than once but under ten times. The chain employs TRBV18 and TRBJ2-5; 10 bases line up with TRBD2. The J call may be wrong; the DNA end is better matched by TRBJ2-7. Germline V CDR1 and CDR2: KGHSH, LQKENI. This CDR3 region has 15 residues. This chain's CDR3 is CASSSIAGGRDEQYF. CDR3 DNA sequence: TGTGCCAGCTCGAGCATAGCGGGGGGCCGCGACGAGCAGTACTTC.